The 32 T cell receptor beta chains presented below share a single source sample, sequenced in a study of blood T cell repertoires in COVID-19. Produced via immunoSEQ multiplex PCR; TCRdb's table is partial and in-frame only. The repertoire has roughly 670,000 clones, 80% to 90% of them found once; the top ten carry about 0.24%. Source material: peripheral blood. The receptors stem from a woman aged 18-29 years with acute or convalescent COVID-19.

The V call is TRBV6-5, the J call TRBJ2-3; 11 bases align to TRBD2. CDR1 is MNHEY, CDR2 SVGAGI, per germline. Germline trimming cut 5 bases from V and 5 bases from J; bases unmatched to any gene: 3. The CDR3 has 14 amino acids. Written as DNA, the CDR3 is TGTGCCAGCAGTCGAGGACTAGCGGGAGATACGCAGTATTTT. Translating gives CASSRGLAGDTQYF.

The chain couples TRBV3-1 (or the pseudogene TRBV3-2) to TRBJ1-1; D uncertain. V lost 3 bases and J 6 bases, leaving 14 bases between the germline ends. Germline V CDR1 and CDR2: LGHDT, YNNKEL (reference sequence). The CDR3 is 14 residues long. CDR3 sequence reads: CASSQSRAGAEAFF. The CDR3, as DNA: TGTGCCAGCAGCCAGTCCCGGGCGGGCGCTGAAGCTTTCTTT.

The chain recombines TRBV4-1 with TRBJ2-7, with 7 bases identical to TRBD2. J gave up 2 bases and V 1 base, and 5 bases lay outside the gene matches. The germline gives CDR1 MGHRA, CDR2 YSYEKL. This CDR3 spans 15 amino acids. As DNA, the CDR3 is TGCGCCAGCAGCCAAGGGGGCGGGAGCCCCTACGAGCAGTACTTC. It specifies CASSQGGGSPYEQYF.

The chain links TRBV30 to TRBJ2-1; TRBD2 matches 11 bases. CDR1 is GTSNPN, CDR2 SVGIG, per germline (reference sequence). The CDR3 sequence is 19 residues long. Trimming took 2 bases from V and 4 from J; bases not matched to a gene: 16. The CDR3 here is CAWSIRYNSGGDRYNEQFF. As DNA, the CDR3 is TGTGCCTGGAGTATCCGATACAATAGCGGGGGGGACAGATACAATGAGCAGTTCTTC.

The chain couples TRBV7-9 to TRBJ2-1; possible D gene TRBD1, 6 bases. CDR1 and CDR2 from the germline V gene are SEHNR and FQNEAQ (reference sequence). The CDR3 loop spans 15 amino acids. V was clipped by 2 bases and J by 4 bases, with 12 bases between them. CDR3 loop: CASSLIQGNYNEQFF. The DNA of the CDR3 is TGTGCCAGCAGCTTAATCCAGGGGAATTACAATGAGCAGTTCTTC.

There are a few counts of this clone. This chain links TRBV2 with TRBJ1-5, with D perhaps matching TRBD1 (6 bases). CDR3 length equals 13 residues. CDR1 and CDR2 from the germline V gene are SNHLY and FYNNEI. CDR3 loop: CATQGKVVQPQHF. CDR3 nucleotides: TGTGCTACCCAGGGGAAGGTAGTCCAGCCCCAGCATTTT.

The chain employs TRBV19 and TRBJ2-7; 7 nucleotides align to TRBD2. V trimming: 4 bases; J trimming: 3 bases; junction bases outside the gene matches: 6. The CDR3 extends over 14 amino acids. The germline V gene encodes CDR1 LNHDA and CDR2 SQIVND (reference sequence). CDR3 protein: CASSSAAGDYEQYF. The CDR3 DNA reads as TGTGCCAGTAGTAGCGCGGCGGGGGACTACGAGCAGTACTTC.

On this clone: Distinct nucleotide sequences in the sample also encode this CDR3. The chain employs TRBV5-1 and TRBJ2-3, with D possibly TRBD1 on 6 matching bases. The CDR3 loop spans 14 amino acids. The germline V and J ends were trimmed by 4 bases and 0 bases, with 9 bases remaining between them. Germline CDR1 reads SGHRS; CDR2 reads YFSETQ. In DNA form, the CDR3 reads TGCGCCAGCAGCCCAGGACAGAGCACAGATACGCAGTATTTT. Translated, it gives CASSPGQSTDTQYF.

The chain uses TRBV7-9 and TRBJ1-5; TRBD1 might be the D (5 bases). The CDR3 length is 14 residues. Germline V gene sequence: CDR1 SEHNR, CDR2 FQNEAQ (reference sequence). V gave up 6 bases and J gave up 2 bases, with 11 bases separating them. CDR3 in DNA: TGTGCCAGCAGTTCAACGACAGGCAATCAGCCCCAGCATTTT. Amino acid sequence: CASSSTTGNQPQHF.

This clone was picked up one time. V is TRBV6-4 and J is TRBJ2-1, with TRBD1 matching 7 bases. The CDR3 sequence is 15 residues long. Germline CDR1 MRHNA, CDR2 SNTAGT. The J segment lost 8 bases and the V segment lost 4 bases, leaving 11 bases of the junction unmatched. CDR3 nucleotides: TGTGCCAGCAGTGCCGGGACAGCCGCCCACGATGAGCAGTTCTTC. Translation: CASSAGTAAHDEQFF.

This clone was found once. The chain has TRBV5-6 and TRBJ1-3, with 7 bases lining up with TRBD1. The CDR3 covers 16 residues. The J segment lost 4 bases and the V segment lost 0 bases, leaving 7 bases of the junction unmatched. Germline loops: CDR1 SGHDT, CDR2 YYEEEE. This CDR3 reads CASSLAGQGGGNTIYF. CDR3 coding DNA: TGTGCCAGCAGCTTGGCCGGCCAGGGGGGCGGAAACACCATATATTTT. Drawing the rest from reference TRBV5-6 and TRBJ1-3, the complete variable domain is DAGVTQSPTHLIKTRGQQVTLRCSPKSGHDTVSWYQQALGQGPQFIFQYYEEEERQRGNFPDRFSGHQFPNYSSELNVNALLLGDSALYLCASSLAGQGGGNTIYFGEGSWLTVV.

The V call is TRBV7-6, the J call TRBJ1-2; tentative D call: TRBD1 (6 bases). The V end lost 5 bases, the J end lost 7 bases, and 32 bases lay between the germline ends. The CDR3 is 19 amino acids. Germline values: CDR1 SGHVS, CDR2 FNYEAQ. The CDR3 DNA follows: TGTGCCAGCAGCCCGCCGAAGGGGGTCGGGACGGTGGAGTGGTTTGGCTACACCTTC. Its protein product is CASSPPKGVGTVEWFGYTF. The whole variable domain, filled in from reference TRBV7-6 and TRBJ1-2, reads GAGVSQSPRYKVTKRGQDVALRCDPISGHVSLYWYRQALGQGPEFLTYFNYEAQQDKSGLPNDRFSAERPEGSISTLTIQRTEQRDSAMYRCASSPPKGVGTVEWFGYTFGSGTRLTVV.

This chain uses TRBV21-1 with TRBJ2-7; the DNA was not used to check the table's D call, TRBD1. TRBV21-1 is an annotated pseudogene. The CDR3 contains 14 residues. The CDR3 loop reads CASSNADRGYEQYF. CDR3 nucleotides: TGTGCCAGCAGCAATGCGGACAGGGGCTACGAGCAGTACTTC.

The V and J genes are TRBV6-1 and TRBJ2-7; maybe TRBD1 (6 bases). The V gene's germline CDR1 is MNHNS and CDR2 SASEGT. Trimming took off 2 bases at V and 3 bases at J, with 8 bases between the two ends. CDR3 size: 13 residues. The CDR3 sequence is CASSETGIYEQYF. The CDR3 DNA sequence: TGTGCCAGCAGTGAAACAGGGATCTACGAGCAGTACTTC.

The gene calls are TRBV6-5 and TRBJ1-1; TRBD1 aligns across 7 bases. The CDR3 contains 13 residues. Germline lookup yields CDR1 MNHEY and CDR2 SVGAGI. The trim removed 5 bases at V and 5 bases at J, leaving 5 bases unmatched. In DNA, the CDR3 is TGTGCCAGCAGTACAGGGGTTGAAACTGAAGCTTTCTTT. Protein sequence: CASSTGVETEAFF.

The chain combines TRBV24-1 with TRBJ2-2; 8 bases agree with TRBD1. The length of the CDR3 is 15 residues. J lost 3 bases, V lost 4 bases, and 3 bases had no gene match. Germline values: CDR1 KGHDR, CDR2 SFDVKD. DNA for the CDR3: TGTGCCACCAGTGACCTGGACAGGGACACCGGGGAGCTGTTTTTT. It encodes CATSDLDRDTGELFF.

The gene calls are TRBV6-1 and TRBJ2-5, with D possibly TRBD2 on 7 matching bases. V was cut by 4 bases and J by 2 bases, with 17 bases left in between. CDR3 size: 16 residues. Germline CDR1 reads MNHNS; CDR2 reads SASEGT. The CDR3 DNA follows: TGTGCCAGCAGTGCGAGGGGGGGCCCCCCACAAGAGACCCAGTACTTC. It specifies CASSARGGPPQETQYF.

CDR3 nucleotides: TGCGCCAGCAGCCAAGTAGGCAGGGGGTACCTAAACTATGGCTACACCTTC. It translates to CASSQVGRGYLNYGYTF. This sequence joins TRBV4-3 and TRBJ1-2; 7 bases are shared with TRBD1. In germline, CDR1 is LGHNA, CDR2 YSLEER. The CDR3 contains 17 residues. J was trimmed by 2 bases and V by 1 base; bases with no gene match: 10.

The table lists this clone with a count of one. This chain uses TRBV5-1 with TRBJ2-7; maybe TRBD2 (5 bases). The germline V and J ends were trimmed by 5 bases and 7 bases, with 16 bases remaining between them. The CDR3 spans 13 residues. Germline V gene sequence: CDR1 SGHRS, CDR2 YFSETQ. The CDR3 loop is CASSLIGVGEQYF. In DNA form, the CDR3 reads TGCGCCAGCAGTCTGATCGGGGTGGGGGAGCAGTACTTC. Supplemented by reference TRBV5-1 and TRBJ2-7, the full variable domain reads KAGVTQTPRYLIKTRGQQVTLSCSPISGHRSVSWYQQTPGQGLQFLFEYFSETQRNKGNFPGRFSGRQFSNSRSEMNVSTLELGDSALYLCASSLIGVGEQYFGPGTRLTVT.

The chain carries TRBV7-3 and TRBJ1-2; no clear D gene. This CDR3 contains 13 residues. Germline CDR1 is SGHTA and CDR2 is FQGTGA. V lost 3 bases and J 6 bases, leaving 11 bases between the germline ends. Here the CDR3 reads CASSFTRANGYTF. The CDR3 region has the DNA TGTGCCAGCAGCTTCACGCGGGCAAATGGCTACACCTTC.

The V gene is TRBV2, the J gene TRBJ2-3, with TRBD2 matching 10 bases. V lost 4 bases and J lost 7; bases outside the gene matches: 8. Germline V lookup: CDR1 SNHLY, CDR2 FYNNEI. The CDR3 has 15 residues. The chain's CDR3 is CASSVERGGSNTQYF. CDR3 sequence (DNA): TGTGCCAGCAGTGTCGAGCGGGGGGGCTCTAATACGCAGTATTTT.

The count of this clone is one. The J gene is TRBJ1-6, the V gene TRBV5-1; TRBD1 matches at 9 bases. CDR1 and CDR2 (germline): SGHRS, YFSETQ. This CDR3 region has 14 residues. V lost 3 bases and J lost 5; bases outside the gene matches: 0. CDR3 in amino acids: CASSWTGDNSPLHF. CDR3 coding DNA: TGCGCCAGCAGCTGGACAGGGGATAATTCACCCCTCCACTTT.

The chain joins TRBV12-3 or TRBV12-4 to TRBJ1-3, with a tentative D call TRBD1 (5 bases). The CDR3 totals 13 residues. V lost 7 bases, J lost 4 bases, and 11 bases lay in between. The CDR3 protein is CASIRDSGNTIYF. In DNA form, the CDR3 reads TGTGCCAGCATCAGGGATTCGGGAAACACCATATATTTT.

In this sample, this clone turned up once. As DNA, the CDR3 is TGCGCCACCTCGGACAGGGCCACAGATACGCAGTATTTT. Its protein is CATSDRATDTQYF. The chain joins TRBV5-1 to TRBJ2-3; 8 bases fit TRBD1. The CDR3 runs to 13 residues. V shed 9 bases, J shed 2 bases, and the junction held 5 bases outside the gene matches. CDR1 and CDR2 from the germline V gene are SGHRS and YFSETQ.

Concerning this clone: The same CDR3 arises from other DNA sequences in this sample as well. The V gene is TRBV6-5, the J gene TRBJ1-2; TRBD1 is a possible D gene (6 bases). CDR1 and CDR2 (germline): MNHEY, SVGAGI. Trimming left V 5 bases short and J 3 bases short, with 7 bases between. The CDR3 length is 12 residues. The CDR3 nucleotides read TGTGCCAGCAGTCCAGGGGACTATGGCTACACCTTC. Protein: CASSPGDYGYTF.

The chain uses TRBV2 and TRBJ2-3; 12 bases match TRBD2. In germline, CDR1 is SNHLY, CDR2 FYNNEI. The CDR3 consists of 16 residues. J gave up 3 bases and V 6 bases, and 7 bases lay outside the gene matches. The CDR3 DNA follows: TGTGCCAGCAGGGCGACTAGCGGGGGTATTACAGATACGCAGTATTTT. It specifies CASRATSGGITDTQYF.

The count of this clone is one. V is TRBV7-8 and J is TRBJ2-7; 7 bases agree with TRBD2. V was pared by 5 bases and J by 5 bases, with 9 bases of the junction left unmatched. Germline CDR1 and CDR2: SGHVS and FQNEAQ. CDR3 length equals 14 residues. For the CDR3, the DNA is TGTGCCAGCAGCGCAGGGAGGGAGTGGGACGAGCAGTACTTC. Translation gives CASSAGREWDEQYF.

V and J are TRBV12-5 and TRBJ1-3; D is ambiguous. The CDR3 has 15 residues. Trimming shortened V by 1 base and J by 0 bases, and 7 bases separated the two germline ends. From germline, CDR1 is LGHNT and CDR2 FRNRAP. The CDR3 DNA sequence: TGTGCTAGTGGTTTGGGCACGAGCTCTGGAAACACCATATATTTT. Translated: CASGLGTSSGNTIYF.

This chain joins TRBV24-1 and TRBJ2-1, with TRBD2 as a possible D gene (6 bases). The germline CDR1 and CDR2 sequences are KGHDR and SFDVKD. The CDR3 length is 18 residues. V dropped 1 base and J dropped 8 bases, with 23 bases sitting between them. The CDR3 loop is CATSDLAGTGRVIDEQFF. The CDR3 DNA sequence: TGTGCCACCAGTGATTTAGCGGGCACAGGCAGGGTGATCGATGAGCAGTTCTTC.

The chain uses TRBV9 and TRBJ2-1; 8 nucleotides line up with TRBD2. Per germline, CDR1 SGDLS and CDR2 YYNGEE. The CDR3 loop spans 19 amino acids. After removal of 0 bases from V and 1 base from J, the junction contained 12 bases not matched to a gene. Here the CDR3 reads CASSVAEAGGSQSYNEQFF. The DNA of the CDR3 is TGTGCCAGCAGCGTAGCTGAGGCGGGGGGTTCACAATCCTACAATGAGCAGTTCTTC.

V usage is TRBV24-1 and J usage is TRBJ2-3; tentatively, D is TRBD2 (7 bases). Germline V gene sequence: CDR1 KGHDR, CDR2 SFDVKD. The CDR3 is 14 residues long. Trimming took 5 bases from V and 6 from J, leaving 14 bases between them. CDR3 sequence reads: CATSVGGAPDTQYF. CDR3 bases: TGTGCCACCAGTGTAGGGGGGGCGCCGGATACGCAGTATTTT.

The chain links TRBV2 to TRBJ1-1; no clear D gene. V was trimmed by 2 bases and J by 0 bases, leaving 7 bases between them. CDR1 and CDR2 (germline): SNHLY, FYNNEI. The CDR3 totals 14 residues. CDR3 residues: CASSEILMNTEAFF. CDR3 in DNA: TGTGCCAGCAGTGAAATACTCATGAACACTGAAGCTTTCTTT.